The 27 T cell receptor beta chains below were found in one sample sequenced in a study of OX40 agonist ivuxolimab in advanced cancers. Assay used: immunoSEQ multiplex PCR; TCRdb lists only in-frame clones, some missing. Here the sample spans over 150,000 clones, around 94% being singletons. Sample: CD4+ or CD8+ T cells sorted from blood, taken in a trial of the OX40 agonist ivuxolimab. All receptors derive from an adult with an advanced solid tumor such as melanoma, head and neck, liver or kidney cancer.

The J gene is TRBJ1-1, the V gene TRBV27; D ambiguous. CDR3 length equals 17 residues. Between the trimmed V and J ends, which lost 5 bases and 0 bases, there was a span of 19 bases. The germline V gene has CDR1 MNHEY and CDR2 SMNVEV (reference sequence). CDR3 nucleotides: TGTGCCAGCAGTCCGACCGTTCGGGTGGCTATGAACACTGAAGCTTTCTTT. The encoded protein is CASSPTVRVAMNTEAFF.

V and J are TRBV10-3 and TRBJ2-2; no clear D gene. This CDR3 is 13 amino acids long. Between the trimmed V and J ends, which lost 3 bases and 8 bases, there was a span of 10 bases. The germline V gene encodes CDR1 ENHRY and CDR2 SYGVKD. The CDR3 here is CAISEVGRGELFF. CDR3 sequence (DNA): TGTGCCATCAGTGAAGTTGGACGGGGGGAGCTGTTTTTT.

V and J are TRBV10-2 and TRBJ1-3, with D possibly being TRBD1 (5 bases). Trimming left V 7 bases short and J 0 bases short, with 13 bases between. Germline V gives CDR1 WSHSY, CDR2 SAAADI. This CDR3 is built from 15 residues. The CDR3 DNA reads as TGCGCCAGCACTCAGCGGGGCCCCTCTGGAAACACCATATATTTT. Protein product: CASTQRGPSGNTIYF.

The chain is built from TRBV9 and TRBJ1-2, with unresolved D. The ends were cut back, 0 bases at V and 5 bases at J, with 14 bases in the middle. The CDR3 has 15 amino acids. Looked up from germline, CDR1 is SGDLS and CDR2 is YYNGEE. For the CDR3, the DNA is TGTGCCAGCAGCGTAGAAGCTAGAGGCGGATATGGCTACACCTTC. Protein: CASSVEARGGYGYTF.

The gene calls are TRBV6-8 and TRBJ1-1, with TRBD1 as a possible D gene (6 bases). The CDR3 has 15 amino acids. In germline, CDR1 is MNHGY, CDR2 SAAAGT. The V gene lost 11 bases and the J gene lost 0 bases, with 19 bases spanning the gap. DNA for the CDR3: TGTGCCCTGACCGGGGGGGCCCATATGAACACTGAAGCTTTCTTT. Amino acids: CALTGGAHMNTEAFF.

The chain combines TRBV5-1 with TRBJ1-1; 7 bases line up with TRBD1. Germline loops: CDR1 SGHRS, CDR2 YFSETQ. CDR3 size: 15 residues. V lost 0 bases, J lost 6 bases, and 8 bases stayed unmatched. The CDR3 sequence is CASSLAGRQGPEAFF. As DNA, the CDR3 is TGCGCCAGCAGCTTGGCCGGGAGACAGGGCCCTGAAGCTTTCTTT.

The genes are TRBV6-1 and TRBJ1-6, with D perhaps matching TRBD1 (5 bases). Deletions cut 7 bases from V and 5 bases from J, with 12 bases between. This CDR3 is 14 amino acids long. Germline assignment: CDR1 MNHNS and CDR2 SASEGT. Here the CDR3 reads CASMKGRDNSPLHF. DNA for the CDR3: TGTGCCAGCATGAAGGGGCGAGATAATTCACCCCTCCACTTT.

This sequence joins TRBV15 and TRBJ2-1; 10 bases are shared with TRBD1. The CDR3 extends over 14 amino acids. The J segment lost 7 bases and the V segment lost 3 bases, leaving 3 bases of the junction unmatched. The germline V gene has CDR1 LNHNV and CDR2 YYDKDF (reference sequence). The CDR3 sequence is CATSRGQGRNEQFF. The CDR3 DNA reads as TGTGCCACCAGCAGGGGACAGGGGAGGAATGAGCAGTTCTTC. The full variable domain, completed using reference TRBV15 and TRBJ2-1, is DAMVIQNPRYQVTQFGKPVTLSCSQTLNHNVMYWYQQKSSQAPKLLFHYYDKDFNNEADTPDNFQSRRPNTSFCFLDIRSPGLGDTAMYLCATSRGQGRNEQFFGPGTRLTVL.

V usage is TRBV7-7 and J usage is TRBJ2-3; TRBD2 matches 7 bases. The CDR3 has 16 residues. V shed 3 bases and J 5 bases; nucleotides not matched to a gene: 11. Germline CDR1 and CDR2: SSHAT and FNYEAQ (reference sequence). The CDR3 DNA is TGTGCCAGCAGCTTGGGGGGGACCCGAAAAGGAGATACGCAGTATTTT. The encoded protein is CASSLGGTRKGDTQYF.

The CDR3 region is CASRLTGWHEQYF. DNA of the CDR3: TGTGCCAGCAGGCTTACAGGGTGGCACGAGCAGTACTTC. The chain couples TRBV6-5 to TRBJ2-7; D possibly corresponds to TRBD1 (6 bases). The V and J ends lost 6 bases and 5 bases respectively, with 14 bases between them. This CDR3 is 13 amino acids long. CDR1 is MNHEY, CDR2 SVGAGI, per germline.

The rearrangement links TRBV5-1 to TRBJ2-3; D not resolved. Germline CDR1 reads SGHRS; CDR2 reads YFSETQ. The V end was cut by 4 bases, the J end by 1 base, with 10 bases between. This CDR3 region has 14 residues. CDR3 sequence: CASSPALGTDTQYF. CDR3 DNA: TGCGCCAGCAGCCCGGCCCTGGGCACAGATACGCAGTATTTT.

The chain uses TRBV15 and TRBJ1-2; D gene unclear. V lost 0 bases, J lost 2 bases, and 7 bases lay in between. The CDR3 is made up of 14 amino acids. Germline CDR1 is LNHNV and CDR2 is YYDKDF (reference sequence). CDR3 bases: TGTGCCACCAGCAGAGATCGTGGGAACTATGGCTACACCTTC. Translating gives CATSRDRGNYGYTF.

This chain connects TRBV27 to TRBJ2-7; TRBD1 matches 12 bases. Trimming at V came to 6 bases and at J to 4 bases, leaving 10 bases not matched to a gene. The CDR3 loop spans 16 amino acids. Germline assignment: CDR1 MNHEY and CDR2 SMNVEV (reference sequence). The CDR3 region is CASSDTGTGGRYEQYF. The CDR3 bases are TGTGCCAGCAGCGATACCGGGACAGGGGGCAGGTACGAGCAGTACTTC.

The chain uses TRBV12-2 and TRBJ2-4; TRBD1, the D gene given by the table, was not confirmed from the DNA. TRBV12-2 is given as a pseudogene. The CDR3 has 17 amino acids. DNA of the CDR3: TGTGCAAGTCGCTCGGACAGGGGCTTGGTGGGCAAAAACATTCAGTACTTC. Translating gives CASRSDRGLVGKNIQYF.

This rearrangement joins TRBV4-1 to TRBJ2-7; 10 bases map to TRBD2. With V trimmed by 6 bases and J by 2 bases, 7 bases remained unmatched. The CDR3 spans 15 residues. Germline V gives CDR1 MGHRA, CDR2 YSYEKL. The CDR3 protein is CASRKSGGGPYEQYF. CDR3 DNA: TGCGCCAGCAGAAAAAGCGGGGGGGGCCCCTACGAGCAGTACTTC.

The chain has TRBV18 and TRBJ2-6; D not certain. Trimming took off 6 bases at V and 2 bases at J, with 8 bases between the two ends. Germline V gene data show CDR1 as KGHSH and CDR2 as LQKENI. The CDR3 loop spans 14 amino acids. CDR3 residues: CASSTSTGANVLTF. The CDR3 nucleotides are TGTGCCAGCTCGACGTCAACTGGGGCCAACGTCCTGACTTTC.

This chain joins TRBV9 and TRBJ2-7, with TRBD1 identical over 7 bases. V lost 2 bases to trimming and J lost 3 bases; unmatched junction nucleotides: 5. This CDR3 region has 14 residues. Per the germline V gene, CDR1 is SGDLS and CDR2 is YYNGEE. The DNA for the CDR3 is TGTGCCAGCAGCGTTTTGGACAGGAGCTACGAGCAGTACTTC. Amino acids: CASSVLDRSYEQYF.

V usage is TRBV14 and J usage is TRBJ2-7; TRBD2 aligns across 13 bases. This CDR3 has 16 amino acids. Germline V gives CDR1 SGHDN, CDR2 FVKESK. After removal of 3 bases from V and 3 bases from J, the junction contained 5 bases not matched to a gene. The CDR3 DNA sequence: TGTGCCAGCAGCCATGGGGGACTAGCGGGATACTACGAGCAGTACTTC. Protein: CASSHGGLAGYYEQYF.

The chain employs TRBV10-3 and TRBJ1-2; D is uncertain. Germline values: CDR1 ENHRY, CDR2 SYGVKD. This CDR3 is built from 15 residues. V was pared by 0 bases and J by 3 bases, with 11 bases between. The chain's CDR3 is CAISESTTAYYGYTF. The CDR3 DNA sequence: TGTGCCATCAGTGAGTCGACGACTGCTTACTATGGCTACACCTTC.

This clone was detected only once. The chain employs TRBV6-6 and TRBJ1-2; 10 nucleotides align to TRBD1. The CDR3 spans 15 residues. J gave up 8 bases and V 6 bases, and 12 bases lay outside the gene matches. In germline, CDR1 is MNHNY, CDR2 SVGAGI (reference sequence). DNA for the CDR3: TGTGCCAGCAGCTCCGGGACAGGGGCCCTAGGAGGCTACACCTTC. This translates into CASSSGTGALGGYTF.

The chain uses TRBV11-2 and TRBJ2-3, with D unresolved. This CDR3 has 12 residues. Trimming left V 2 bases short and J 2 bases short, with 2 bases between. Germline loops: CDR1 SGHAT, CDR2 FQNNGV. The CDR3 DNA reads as TGTGCCAGCAGCTTAAACACAGATACGCAGTATTTT. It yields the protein CASSLNTDTQYF.

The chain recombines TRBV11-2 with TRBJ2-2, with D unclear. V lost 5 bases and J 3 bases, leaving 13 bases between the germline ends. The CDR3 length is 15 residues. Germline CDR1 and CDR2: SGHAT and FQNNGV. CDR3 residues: CASSPLRGYTGELFF. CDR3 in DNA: TGTGCCAGCAGCCCGCTGAGAGGTTACACCGGGGAGCTGTTTTTT.

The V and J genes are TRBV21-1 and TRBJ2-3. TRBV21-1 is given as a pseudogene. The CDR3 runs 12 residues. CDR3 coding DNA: TGTGCCAGCAGCGAAATTAGGGATACGCAGTATTTT. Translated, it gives CASSEIRDTQYF.

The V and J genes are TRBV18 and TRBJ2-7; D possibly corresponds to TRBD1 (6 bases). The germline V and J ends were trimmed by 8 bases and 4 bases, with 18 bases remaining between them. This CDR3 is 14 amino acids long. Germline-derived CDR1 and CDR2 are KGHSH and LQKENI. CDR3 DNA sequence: TGTGCCAGCGTCACCAATGTTGACAGGTACGAGCAGTACTTC. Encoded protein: CASVTNVDRYEQYF. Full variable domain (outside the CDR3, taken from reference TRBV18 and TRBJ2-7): NAGVMQNPRHLVRRRGQEARLRCSPMKGHSHVYWYRQLPEEGLKFMVYLQKENIIDESGMPKERFSAEFPKEGPSILRIQQVVRGDSAAYFCASVTNVDRYEQYFGPGTRLTVT.

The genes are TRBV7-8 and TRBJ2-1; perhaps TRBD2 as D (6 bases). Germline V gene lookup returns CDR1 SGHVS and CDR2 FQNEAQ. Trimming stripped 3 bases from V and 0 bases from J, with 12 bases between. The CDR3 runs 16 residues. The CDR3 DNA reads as TGTGCCAGCAGCTTGCGACTAGTCCTCTCCTACAATGAGCAGTTCTTC. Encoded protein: CASSLRLVLSYNEQFF.

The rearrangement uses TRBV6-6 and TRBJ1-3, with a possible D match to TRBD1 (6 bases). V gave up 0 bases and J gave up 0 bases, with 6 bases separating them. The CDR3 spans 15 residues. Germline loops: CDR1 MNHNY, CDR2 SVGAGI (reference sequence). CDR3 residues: CASSYSTGSGNTIYF. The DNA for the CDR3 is TGTGCCAGCAGTTACTCGACAGGCTCTGGAAACACCATATATTTT.

The chain's CDR3 is CASSLGAGGNQPQHF. The CDR3 DNA follows: TGCGCCAGCAGCCTCGGGGCAGGGGGAAATCAGCCCCAGCATTTT. The V gene is TRBV5-1, the J gene TRBJ1-5; 7 bases are a match to TRBD1. Trimming took 4 bases from V and 4 from J; bases not matched to a gene: 8. Germline V gene data show CDR1 as SGHRS and CDR2 as YFSETQ. The CDR3 consists of 15 residues.